In this sample, the clone carrying this TCR beta chain turned up a few times. The antigen is undetermined. TCRdb independently ran MiXCR on the PCR reads; one entry per CDR3 protein. The sample lists around 94,000 distinct CDR3 sequences, 35% occurring once. Germline V lookup: CDR1 SGHTS, CDR2 YDEGEE. Germline trimming cut 6 bases from V and 2 bases from J; bases unmatched to any gene: 4. The CDR3 is 15 amino acids. The sample is drawn from a study of molecular identifiers for immune sequencing clone quantification. Study details: Replicate RNA came from 20,000 or 100,000 naive CD8 cells and was split five ways, and four parts were sequenced.

Findings of the study overall: Clone sizes that are highly expanded could be underestimated when identical TCR molecules share a barcode.

The source material was naive CD8+ T cells from blood, with Jurkat cell RNA spiked in. Subset reported: FACS-sorted CD8+CD4-CCR7+CD45RA+ naive T cells. This sequence was found in a human donor in good health. Some libraries in this study had Jurkat cell RNA spiked in. V gene TRBV5-8 combines with J gene TRBJ2-1, with 11 nucleotides matching TRBD2. CDR3 region: CASKPGLAAYNEQFF. In DNA form, the CDR3 reads TGTGCCAGCAAACCGGGACTAGCGGCCTACAATGAGCAGTTCTTC.